This T cell receptor (beta chain) was captured in a study of blood T cell repertoires in COVID-19 (dated by TCRdb to 2020 to 2022). In the study overall: Collaborator samples came from the United States, Italy and Spain and covered acute and convalescent phases of COVID-19. The dataset comprised deeply sampled blood TCRbeta repertoires from subjects exposed to, actively infected with, or recovered from COVID-19. The repertoires were released in a freely available public database intended as a resource for research on the immune response to SARS-CoV-2. The samples were drawn from the first 160 participants of the ongoing ImmuneRACE study and from 950 to 1,500 subjects provided by 6 global collaborators. The prospective study material was composed of cDNA or gDNA derived from T cells, B-cell-depleted T cells, or PBMCs. Where HLA class I and class II types were available, the types were taken from metadata supplied by the sample provider, not from assay-based typing. The sample metadata nearly always contained a de-identified subject ID, COVID-19 status, age in years and sex. Overall study results and their limits: Clinical and demographic metadata were provided uncurated, with the amount varying by source and participant.

Whole blood was collected in K2EDTA tubes by collaborating institutions according to the institutions' own protocols. Collaborator samples were shipped for TCRbeta analysis as frozen whole blood, isolated PBMCs, or DNA extracted from either sample type. TCRbeta CDR3 regions were amplified from genomic DNA by means of the immunoSEQ Assay, a bias-controlled multiplex PCR. Regarding the original processing steps: The number of nucleated cells in each sample was estimated from the amplification of reference gene primers within the assay. To quantify the absolute abundance of each unique TCRbeta CDR3 rearrangement, sequence reads were collapsed and filtered. For each sample, productive Simpson clonality was calculated as the square root of Simpson's diversity index across productive rearrangements. TCRdb took this table from immuneACCESS and kept in-frame rearrangements with V and J called. Such tables lack part of the clones; where checked against another copy, unresolved V genes explain under half of the gap, and the rest is unexplained. V and J calls plus clone size are reproduced from that table; the DNA served to infer D and trimming. In all, the sample holds about 140,000 clones, and around 80% of those were seen once. The ten largest clones capture roughly 3.5% of the sample.

About this clone: Its antigen specificity is not known. Base quality data are lacking; no much larger clone is found one base away.

Trimming costs V 6 bases and J 3 bases, and their ends lie 9 bases apart. The CDR3, from cysteine to phenylalanine, totals 13 residues. The DNA shown is the 39-base CDR3, in frame from base 1. CDR1 and CDR2 were assigned from the germline V gene (reference sequence) as MNHNY and SVGAGI. The receptor was isolated from a man aged 60-69 years with acute or convalescent COVID-19. Sequencing used peripheral blood. The receptor chain draws on TRBV6-6 and TRBJ1-5; confidence is insufficient to name the D gene. The nucleotide sequence reads TGTGCCAGCAGCTCCCTCTCCAATCAGCCCCAGCATTTT. It encodes CASSSLSNQPQHF.